Presented here are 11 T cell receptor beta chains from one specimen sequenced in a study of shared T cell receptors in the human thymus. This table comes from immunoSEQ multiplex PCR, and its TCRdb copy is limited to in-frame clones, with some not included. This table has about 380,000 clones, 85% to 95% appearing once. Sequencing was carried out using thymocytes. The receptors were sampled from a human donor.

J is TRBJ1-4 and V is TRBV7-3; possible D gene TRBD1, 5 bases. Per germline, CDR1 SGHTA and CDR2 FQGTGA. Between the trimmed V and J ends, which lost 5 bases and 4 bases, there was a span of 17 bases. The CDR3 spans 16 residues. The CDR3 sequence: CASSQGPGPGNEKLFF. CDR3 nucleotides: TGTGCCAGCAGCCAAGGCCCGGGACCGGGTAATGAAAAACTGTTTTTT.

The genes are TRBV14 and TRBJ2-3; tentative D call: TRBD2 (6 bases). The CDR3 is 17 amino acids. Trimming removed 4 bases from V and 0 bases from J, with 17 bases in between. From germline, CDR1 is SGHDN and CDR2 FVKESK. CDR3: CASSLAETSTSTDTQYF. The CDR3, as DNA: TGTGCCAGCAGCCTCGCTGAGACTAGTACTAGCACAGATACGCAGTATTTT.

The chain is built from TRBV28 and TRBJ2-3, with 10 bases that match TRBD1. Unmatched junction bases numbered 14, after V lost 6 bases and J lost 2 bases. The CDR3 is 18 amino acids. Germline CDR1 MDHEN, CDR2 SYDVKM. CDR3 sequence (DNA): TGTGCCAGCAGGGGAACGACGACAGGGGGCCCATCCACAGATACGCAGTATTTT. Its protein is CASRGTTTGGPSTDTQYF.

This clone appeared once. The chain joins TRBV25-1 to TRBJ1-4, with 12 bases lining up with TRBD1. The V gene's germline CDR1 is MGHDK and CDR2 SYGVNS. The CDR3 has 16 amino acids. V lost 8 bases to trimming and J lost 8 bases; unmatched junction nucleotides: 12. The CDR3 spells CASGGQGAQGVEKLFF. DNA for the CDR3: TGTGCCAGCGGGGGACAGGGGGCGCAGGGGGTCGAAAAACTGTTTTTT.

The chain employs TRBV28 and TRBJ1-2; 9 bases fit TRBD1. This CDR3 is 19 amino acids long. From germline, CDR1 is MDHEN and CDR2 SYDVKM. The V segment lost 5 bases and the J segment 1 base; nucleotides outside the gene matches: 17. This CDR3 is CASSKTGQGIPLFNYGYTF. The CDR3 coding sequence is TGTGCCAGCAGTAAAACTGGACAGGGGATCCCTCTTTTTAACTATGGCTACACCTTC.

The gene calls are TRBV7-2 and TRBJ2-7, with no clear D. V was shortened by 4 bases and J by 3 bases, with 16 bases between the two germline ends. This CDR3 contains 15 residues. Germline CDR1 and CDR2: SGHTA and FQGNSA. The chain's CDR3 is CASSCHRRSLYEQYF. Here the CDR3 DNA reads TGTGCCAGCAGCTGCCACCGCCGAAGCCTCTACGAGCAGTACTTC. Variable domain in full (rest from reference TRBV7-2 and TRBJ2-7): GAGVSQSPSNKVTEKGKDVELRCDPISGHTALYWYRQSLGQGLEFLIYFQGNSAPDKSGLPSDRFSAERTGGSVSTLTIQRTQQEDSAVYLCASSCHRRSLYEQYFGPGTRLTVT.

The rearrangement uses TRBV5-6 and TRBJ2-7; 11 bases fit TRBD2. The junction had 7 bases not matched to a gene; V was cut back by 0 bases and J by 5 bases. The CDR3 runs to 16 residues. CDR1 and CDR2 (germline): SGHDT, YYEEEE. In nucleotides, the CDR3 is TGTGCCAGCAGCTTGGCCTTACTAGCGGGAGTAGACGAGCAGTACTTC. This gives the protein CASSLALLAGVDEQYF.

This chain joins TRBV28 and TRBJ2-7, with 8 positions matching TRBD2. V gave up 4 bases and J gave up 3 bases; unmatched junction bases: 5. The CDR3 runs 14 residues. The germline V gene encodes CDR1 MDHEN and CDR2 SYDVKM. Here the CDR3 DNA reads TGTGCCAGCAGTTGGCTAGCGGGCTACTACGAGCAGTACTTC. Translation gives CASSWLAGYYEQYF.

The chain recombines TRBV11-2 with TRBJ2-3; 9 bases align to TRBD2. The germline CDR1 and CDR2 sequences are SGHAT and FQNNGV. V was pared by 0 bases and J by 0 bases, with 7 bases of the junction left unmatched. This CDR3 region has 18 residues. Here the CDR3 DNA reads TGTGCCAGCAGCTTAGATCCTGGGACTAGCTTAAGCACAGATACGCAGTATTTT. Encoded protein: CASSLDPGTSLSTDTQYF. Complete variable domain (other parts from reference TRBV11-2 and TRBJ2-3): EAGVAQSPRYKIIEKRQSVAFWCNPISGHATLYWYQQILGQGPKLLIQFQNNGVVDDSQLPKDRFSAERLKGVDSTLKIQPAKLEDSAVYLCASSLDPGTSLSTDTQYFGPGTRLTVL.

The V and J genes are TRBV19 and TRBJ1-3; tentatively, D is TRBD1 (5 bases). Germline V gene lookup returns CDR1 LNHDA and CDR2 SQIVND (reference sequence). Trimming shortened V by 6 bases and J by 0 bases, and 15 bases separated the two germline ends. The length of the CDR3 is 16 residues. The CDR3 DNA reads as TGTGCCAGTAGCCCCAAGGTCAGGGCCTCTGGAAACACCATATATTTT. Translating it yields CASSPKVRASGNTIYF.

The chain recombines TRBV4-1 with TRBJ2-5, with TRBD1 matching 8 bases. CDR1 MGHRA and CDR2 YSYEKL come from the germline V gene. The CDR3 sequence is 17 residues long. The J segment lost 0 bases and the V segment lost 0 bases, leaving 6 bases of the junction unmatched. The CDR3, as DNA: TGCGCCAGCAGCCAAGATTTAGAGGACAGGGACCAAGAGACCCAGTACTTC. Translated, it gives CASSQDLEDRDQETQYF.